These 17 T cell receptor beta chains came from one sample sequenced in a study of blood T cell repertoires in COVID-19. Assay: immunoSEQ multiplex PCR; the TCRdb copy retains only in-frame clones and omits some. The repertoire holds 72,000 or so clones, with 88% as singletons. What was sequenced was peripheral blood. The receptors were sampled from a middle-aged man with active COVID-19.

CDR3 in amino acids: CASRRRGGTDTQYF. CDR3 nucleotide sequence: TGTGCCAGCAGGCGGAGGGGCGGAACAGATACGCAGTATTTT. The chain links TRBV5-6 to TRBJ2-3, with D perhaps matching TRBD2 (6 bases). CDR1 is SGHDT and CDR2 is YYEEEE in the germline V gene. The CDR3 totals 14 residues. V lost 5 bases and J lost 3, with 13 bases in between.

The rearrangement links TRBV30 to TRBJ1-5; no reliable D call. The germline CDR1 and CDR2 sequences are GTSNPN and SVGIG (reference sequence). The V and J ends lost 2 bases and 5 bases respectively, with 13 bases between them. CDR3 length equals 14 residues. The CDR3 spells CAWSKVAGDQPQHF. CDR3 DNA: TGTGCCTGGAGTAAGGTCGCGGGCGATCAGCCCCAGCATTTT.

A single count supports this clone. The rearrangement joins TRBV5-1 to TRBJ2-2, with D perhaps TRBD2 (6 bases). Germline CDR1 reads SGHRS; CDR2 reads YFSETQ. The CDR3 consists of 15 residues. Deletions cut 3 bases from V and 3 bases from J, with 12 bases between. This CDR3 is CASSWGTGDTGELFF. CDR3 DNA: TGCGCCAGCAGCTGGGGGACTGGCGACACCGGGGAGCTGTTTTTT.

The V and J genes are TRBV4-1 and TRBJ2-7; D remains ambiguous. The CDR3 consists of 16 residues. The germline V and J ends were trimmed by 2 bases and 2 bases, with 16 bases remaining between them. Germline loops: CDR1 MGHRA, CDR2 YSYEKL. CDR3: CASSQFGGSVPYEQYF. The CDR3 nucleotides read TGCGCCAGCAGCCAATTTGGCGGAAGTGTACCCTACGAGCAGTACTTC.

V usage is TRBV7-7 and J usage is TRBJ1-1; 9 positions agree with TRBD1. CDR1 SSHAT and CDR2 FNYEAQ come from the germline V gene (reference sequence). The CDR3 runs to 15 residues. Losses at the gene ends were 5 bases for V and 5 bases for J; bases not matched to a gene: 9. The CDR3 DNA reads as TGTGCCAGCAGCCCCATGACAGGGGGGAAAACTGAAGCTTTCTTT. It is translated as CASSPMTGGKTEAFF.

This clone was recorded only once. The V and J genes are TRBV9 and TRBJ2-1; D perhaps matches TRBD1 (6 bases). The V end was cut by 4 bases, the J end by 5 bases, with 13 bases between. CDR1 SGDLS and CDR2 YYNGEE come from the germline V gene. The CDR3 has 14 amino acids. CDR3 loop: CASSPRTENNEQFF. The CDR3 bases are TGTGCCAGCAGCCCTCGGACAGAAAACAATGAGCAGTTCTTC.

The rearrangement links TRBV6-2 or TRBV6-3 to TRBJ1-1; D remains ambiguous. Germline-derived CDR1 and CDR2 are MNHEY and SVGEGT. This CDR3 contains 13 residues. V was pared by 4 bases and J by 1 base, with 7 bases between. The CDR3 here is CASSFNTNTEAFF. For the CDR3, the DNA is TGTGCCAGCAGTTTTAACACGAACACTGAAGCTTTCTTT.

This clone is a singleton in its sample. The J gene is TRBJ2-7, the V gene TRBV7-2; 8 nucleotides match TRBD2. V gave up 1 base and J gave up 3 bases; unmatched junction bases: 14. Germline CDR1 SGHTA, CDR2 FQGNSA. The CDR3 is 18 amino acids. The CDR3 here is CASSLVGGAGGTYYEQYF. CDR3 bases: TGTGCCAGCAGCTTAGTAGGCGGGGCGGGAGGCACCTACTACGAGCAGTACTTC.

As regards this clone: The sample has other DNA sequences that encode this CDR3 too. The chain joins TRBV7-9 to TRBJ1-6; weak D call: TRBD1 (6 bases). V lost 2 bases and J 12 bases, leaving 17 bases between the germline ends. CDR1 and CDR2 (germline): SEHNR, FQNEAQ (reference sequence). The CDR3 extends over 15 amino acids. CDR3 sequence (DNA): TGTGCCAGCAGCTTAAGGGGGGGGGCTTCAGAACCCCTCCACTTT. Its protein is CASSLRGGASEPLHF.

The J gene is TRBJ2-3, the V gene TRBV4-1; 8 bases align to TRBD1. V shed 2 bases and J 0 bases; nucleotides not matched to a gene: 4. Per germline, CDR1 MGHRA and CDR2 YSYEKL. The CDR3 sequence is 16 residues long. The CDR3 DNA reads TGCGCCAGCAGCCAAAACAGGGGGTCTAGCACAGATACGCAGTATTTT. This sequence encodes CASSQNRGSSTDTQYF.

The chain joins TRBV6-1 to TRBJ1-1; TRBD1 is a possible D gene (5 bases). The CDR3 consists of 15 residues. Germline V gene data show CDR1 as MNHNS and CDR2 as SASEGT. V was shortened by 3 bases and J by 4 bases, with 15 bases between the two germline ends. CDR3 loop: CASSEGQGTGTEAFF. In nucleotides, the CDR3 is TGTGCCAGCAGTGAGGGTCAGGGCACTGGCACTGAAGCTTTCTTT.

The chain recombines TRBV7-2 with TRBJ1-4; unclear D gene. This CDR3 is 15 amino acids long. Trimming removed 0 bases from V and 0 bases from J, with 5 bases in between. The germline gives CDR1 SGHTA, CDR2 FQGNSA. The CDR3 sequence: CASSLALTTNEKLFF. The CDR3 DNA reads TGTGCCAGCAGCTTAGCCCTTACAACTAATGAAAAACTGTTTTTT.

This clone was seen just once. As DNA, the CDR3 is TGTGCCAGCAGCCTTAACCTTCGGACTAGCGGGAGGAGCACAGATACGCAGTATTTT. It yields the protein CASSLNLRTSGRSTDTQYF. The chain carries TRBV28 and TRBJ2-3; TRBD2 agrees at 14 bases. The CDR3 has 19 amino acids. Germline CDR1 is MDHEN and CDR2 is SYDVKM. V shed 6 bases, J shed 0 bases, and the junction held 11 bases outside the gene matches.

This clone has only one observation. J is TRBJ1-1 and V is TRBV24-1; tentative D call: TRBD1 (6 bases). Germline-derived CDR1 and CDR2 are KGHDR and SFDVKD. The V end was cut by 3 bases, the J end by 6 bases, with 16 bases between. This CDR3 is built from 15 residues. The CDR3 sequence: CATSDPRSPGAEAFF. CDR3 in DNA: TGTGCCACCAGTGATCCCAGGAGCCCAGGGGCTGAAGCTTTCTTT.

This clone has only one observation. The chain joins TRBV7-8 to TRBJ1-1; D is unclear. Trimming cost V 5 bases and J 1 base, with 8 bases left between them. Per germline, CDR1 SGHVS and CDR2 FQNEAQ. The CDR3 sequence is 13 residues long. The DNA of the CDR3 is TGTGCCAGCAGCATTACGGGGAACACTGAAGCTTTCTTT. Its protein product is CASSITGNTEAFF.

DNA for the CDR3: TGTGCCAGCAGTGCTAGCGGTTACACAGATACGCAGTATTTT. The encoded protein is CASSASGYTDTQYF. The chain has TRBV6-2 or TRBV6-3 and TRBJ2-3, with TRBD2 identical over 7 bases. With 5 bases clipped from V and 2 bases from J, the junction kept 4 bases outside the gene matches. CDR1 is MNHEY, CDR2 SVGEGT, per germline. There are 14 residues in the CDR3.

This clone was counted between two and nine times. The J gene is TRBJ1-2, the V gene TRBV15, with D perhaps TRBD1 (6 bases). Trimming pared 0 bases from V and 3 bases from J, leaving 8 bases between. Per germline, CDR1 LNHNV and CDR2 YYDKDF (reference sequence). This CDR3 contains 14 residues. CDR3 nucleotides: TGTGCCACCAGCAGAGATGCAGGGGACTATGGCTACACCTTC. It specifies CATSRDAGDYGYTF. Looking up the rest from reference TRBV15 and TRBJ1-2 gives the full variable domain: DAMVIQNPRYQVTQFGKPVTLSCSQTLNHNVMYWYQQKSSQAPKLLFHYYDKDFNNEADTPDNFQSRRPNTSFCFLDIRSPGLGDTAMYLCATSRDAGDYGYTFGSGTRLTVV.